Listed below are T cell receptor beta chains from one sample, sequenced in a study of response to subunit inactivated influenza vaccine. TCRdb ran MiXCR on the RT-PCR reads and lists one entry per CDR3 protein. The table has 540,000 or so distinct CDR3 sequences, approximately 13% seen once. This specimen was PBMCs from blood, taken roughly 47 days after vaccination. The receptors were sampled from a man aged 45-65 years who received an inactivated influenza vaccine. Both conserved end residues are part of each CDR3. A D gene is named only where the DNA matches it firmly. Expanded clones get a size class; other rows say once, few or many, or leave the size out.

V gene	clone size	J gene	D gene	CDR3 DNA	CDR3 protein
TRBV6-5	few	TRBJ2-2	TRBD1	TGTGCCAGCAGTTACTCGAGGGGGACAGGACACACCGGGGAGCTGTTTTTT	CASSYSRGTGHTGELFF
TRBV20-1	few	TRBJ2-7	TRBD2	TGCAGTGCTCCCAAATTAGCGGGGTCCTACGAGCAGTACTTC	CSAPKLAGSYEQYF
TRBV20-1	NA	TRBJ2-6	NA	TGCAGTGCAACGTCAGGGTCCGGGGCCAACGTCCTGACTTTC	CSATSGSGANVLTF
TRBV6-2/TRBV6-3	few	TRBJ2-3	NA	TGTGCCAGCAGTTACTTTTCGACAGATACGCAGTATTTT	CASSYFSTDTQYF
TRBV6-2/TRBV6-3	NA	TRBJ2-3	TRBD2	TGTGCCAGCAATACGGGGCTAGCGGGAGATACGCAGTATTTT	CASNTGLAGDTQYF
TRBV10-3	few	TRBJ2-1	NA	TGTGCCATCAGTGAGCTTATTATATCCTACAATGAGCAGTTCTTC	CAISELIISYNEQFF
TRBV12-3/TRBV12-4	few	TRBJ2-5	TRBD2	TGTGCCAGCAGTTTTTCTAGCGGGGCCCAAGAGACCCAGTACTTC	CASSFSSGAQETQYF
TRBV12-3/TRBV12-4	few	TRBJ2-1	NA	TGTGCCAGCAGTTTAAATCCGCCGGGAGATGAGCAGTTCTTC	CASSLNPPGDEQFF
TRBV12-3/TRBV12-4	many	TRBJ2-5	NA	TGTGCCAGCAGTCCAGGGACGGAGACCCAGTACTTC	CASSPGTETQYF
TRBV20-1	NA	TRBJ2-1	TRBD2	TGCAGTGCTAGTGACGGAGGCGGGGGAGAGCAGTTCTTC	CSASDGGGGEQFF
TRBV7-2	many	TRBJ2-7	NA	TGTGCCAGCAGCTTGGGGCCCATTAGCTACGAGCAGTACTTC	CASSLGPISYEQYF
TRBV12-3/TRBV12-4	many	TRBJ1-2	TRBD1	TGTGCCAGCAGCCGTCCGGGACAGGGGGCCTATGGCTACACCTTC	CASSRPGQGAYGYTF
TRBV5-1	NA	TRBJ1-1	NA	TGCGCCAGCAGCTTGGATTCAGGGACGAACACTGAAGTTTTCTTT	CASSLDSGTNTEVFF
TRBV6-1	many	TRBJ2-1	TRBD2	TGTGCCAGCAGTCCTAGCGGGCGTTCCTACAATGAGCAGTTCTTC	CASSPSGRSYNEQFF
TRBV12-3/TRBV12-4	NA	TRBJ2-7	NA	TGTGCCAGCAGGCGGGACAACCCGGTTGGGGAGCAGTACTTC	CASRRDNPVGEQYF
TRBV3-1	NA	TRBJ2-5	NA	TGTGCCAGCAGCCCCCGGCCGGGGGCGCGGGAGACCCAGTACTTC	CASSPRPGARETQYF
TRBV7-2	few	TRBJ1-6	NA	TGTGCCAGCAGCTTATTGGGGCAGGCCTTAAATTCACCCCTCCACTTT	CASSLLGQALNSPLHF
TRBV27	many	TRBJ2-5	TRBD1	TGTGCCAGCAGCAGTCGACAGGGCCAAGAGACCCAGTACTTC	CASSSRQGQETQYF
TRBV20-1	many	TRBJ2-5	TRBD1	TGCAGTGCGGACGGGACAGGGCACCAAGAGACCCAGTACTTC	CSADGTGHQETQYF
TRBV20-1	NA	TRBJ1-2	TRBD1	TGCAGTGCTAGTTACAGGGGCGACTATGGCTACACCTTC	CSASYRGDYGYTF
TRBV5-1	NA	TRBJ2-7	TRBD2	TGCGCCAGCAGCTTGGTGGCTAGCGGGAGTCACGAGCAGTACTTC	CASSLVASGSHEQYF
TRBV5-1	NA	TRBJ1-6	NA	TGCGCCAGCAGCCCCTTGGGGGAGAGCTCCTATAATTCACCCCTCCACTTT	CASSPLGESSYNSPLHF
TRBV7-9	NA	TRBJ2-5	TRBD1	TGTGCCAGCAGCCCTCGGACAGGGCATGGGGAGACCCAGTACTTC	CASSPRTGHGETQYF
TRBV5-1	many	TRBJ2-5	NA	TGCGCCAGCAGCTGCGAGCAAGAGACCCAGTACTTC	CASSCEQETQYF
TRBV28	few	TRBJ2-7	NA	TGTGCCAGCAGTTTACACCGACAGTCACCCCGGGAGCAGTACTTC	CASSLHRQSPREQYF
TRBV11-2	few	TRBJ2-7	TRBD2	TGTGCCAGCAGCTCAAACAGACTAGCGGGACTTTCCTACGAGCAGTACTTC	CASSSNRLAGLSYEQYF
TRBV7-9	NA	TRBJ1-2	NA	TGTGCCAGCAGCTTGCCTAACGGCGAAGGTGGCTACACCTTC	CASSLPNGEGGYTF
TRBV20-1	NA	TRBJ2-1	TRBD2	TGCAGTGCTGCCCTAGGGACTAGCGGGATGAGCTCCTACAATGAGCAGTTCTTC	CSAALGTSGMSSYNEQFF
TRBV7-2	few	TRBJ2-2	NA	TGTGCCAGCACAGGACTCCTATACACCGGGGAGCTGTTTTTT	CASTGLLYTGELFF
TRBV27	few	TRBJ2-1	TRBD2	TGTGCCAGCAGTTTGCTAGCGGGGGGGCTCAACAATGAGCAGTTCTTC	CASSLLAGGLNNEQFF
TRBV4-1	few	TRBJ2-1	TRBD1	TGCGCCAGCAGCCCTCCAGGGGGCATCGAGCAGTTCTTC	CASSPPGGIEQFF
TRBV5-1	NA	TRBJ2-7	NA	TGCGCCAGCAGCTTGGCCGGGACAAGACCCTACGAGCAGTACTTC	CASSLAGTRPYEQYF